Presented here are 14 T cell receptor beta chains from one specimen sequenced in a study of brain T cells in children with intractable seizures (dated by TCRdb to the early 2020s). What this sample's time point label stands for: resected brain tissue, or blood drawn just prior to surgery. Library preparation employed the immunoSEQ multiplex PCR assay. The table comes from immuneACCESS by way of TCRdb, which keeps in-frame sequences with V and J called. Part of the clones is missing from these tables; in studies checked, under half for an unresolved V gene and the rest for unknown reasons. The sample data list about 76,000 clones, and approximately 94% of these were observed just once. In total, the top ten clones hold approximately 1.5% of the sample. The material was peripheral blood, obtained at surgery. Receptors originate from a boy less than two years old with tuberous sclerosis and intractable seizures.

The chain couples TRBV27 to TRBJ1-4, with 7 bases identical to TRBD1. V gave up 5 bases and J gave up 7 bases; unmatched junction bases: 7. CDR1 MNHEY and CDR2 SMNVEV come from the germline V gene (reference sequence). CDR3 length: 14 residues. CDR3 in amino acids: CASSPRQGSEKLFF. CDR3 DNA: TGTGCCAGCAGTCCGAGACAGGGTAGTGAAAAACTGTTTTTT.

The rearrangement uses TRBV7-2 and TRBJ1-3; D uncertain. Trimming stripped 1 base from V and 0 bases from J, with 7 bases between. The CDR3 has 15 residues. CDR1 SGHTA and CDR2 FQGNSA come from the germline V gene. CDR3 nucleotide sequence: TGTGCCAGCAGCTTAGGAGGGAGCTCTGGAAACACCATATATTTT. Its protein product is CASSLGGSSGNTIYF.

The chain recombines TRBV7-6 with TRBJ2-1; D gene ambiguous. Germline V gene sequence: CDR1 SGHVS, CDR2 FNYEAQ. The ends were cut back, 0 bases at V and 3 bases at J, with 9 bases in the middle. CDR3 size: 15 residues. The CDR3 spells CASSLAPVGYNEQFF. CDR3 DNA: TGTGCCAGCAGCTTAGCTCCGGTGGGCTACAATGAGCAGTTCTTC.

V usage is TRBV12-5 and J usage is TRBJ2-3; D call uncertain. The germline gives CDR1 LGHNT, CDR2 FRNRAP. V was trimmed by 3 bases and J by 6 bases, leaving 10 bases between them. CDR3 length: 13 amino acids. The chain's CDR3 is CASGFGERDTQYF. In DNA, the CDR3 is TGTGCTAGTGGTTTTGGGGAAAGGGATACGCAGTATTTT.

The chain is built from TRBV9 and TRBJ1-1; D might be TRBD1 (5 bases). Trimming pared 4 bases from V and 2 bases from J, leaving 12 bases between. This CDR3 has 14 residues. Germline loops: CDR1 SGDLS, CDR2 YYNGEE. The CDR3 nucleotides are TGTGCCAGCAGCATGGGACGGCAAAACACTGAAGCTTTCTTT. Amino acids: CASSMGRQNTEAFF.

This clone came up once. The V gene is TRBV19, the J gene TRBJ2-7; 8 bases align to TRBD1. V dropped 2 bases and J dropped 3; count of bases not matched to a gene: 18. The CDR3 runs 19 residues. The germline V gene encodes CDR1 LNHDA and CDR2 SQIVND (reference sequence). The CDR3 coding sequence is TGTGCCAGTAGTATATTTCGGCCGTGGTCGACAGGGGATAACTACGAGCAGTACTTC. Encoded protein: CASSIFRPWSTGDNYEQYF.

V and J are TRBV30 and TRBJ1-3, with 9 bases lining up with TRBD1. CDR1 is GTSNPN, CDR2 SVGIG, per germline (reference sequence). J was trimmed by 0 bases and V by 4 bases; bases with no gene match: 7. This CDR3 region has 16 residues. The chain's CDR3 is CAWTQTGGSSGNTIYF. The CDR3 nucleotides are TGTGCCTGGACCCAGACAGGGGGTAGCTCTGGAAACACCATATATTTT.

This clone was observed a handful of times. The chain links TRBV7-8 to TRBJ2-7, with D possibly matching TRBD1 (6 bases). CDR1 and CDR2 (germline): SGHVS, FQNEAQ. The CDR3 is 15 residues long. The ends were cut back, 3 bases at V and 3 bases at J, with 15 bases in the middle. This CDR3 reads CASSFTAGVVYEQYF. CDR3 sequence (DNA): TGTGCCAGCAGCTTTACGGCAGGGGTTGTCTACGAGCAGTACTTC.

This clone was seen only once. The gene calls are TRBV19 and TRBJ2-1, with 9 bases aligning to TRBD1. The CDR3 extends over 15 amino acids. Trimming removed 3 bases from V and 9 bases from J; junction bases left unmatched: 9. CDR1 LNHDA and CDR2 SQIVND come from the germline V gene (reference sequence). The CDR3 DNA reads TGTGCCAGTAGTATCGCGACAGGGGGGATCGGTGAGCAGTTCTTC. Translation: CASSIATGGIGEQFF.

The chain combines TRBV4-2 with TRBJ2-3; 9 positions agree with TRBD1. This CDR3 has 18 residues. Germline CDR1 LGHNA, CDR2 YNFKEQ. V trimming: 5 bases; J trimming: 0 bases; junction bases outside the gene matches: 12. CDR3 amino acids: CASSTRDRADFSTDTQYF. In nucleotides, the CDR3 is TGTGCCAGCAGCACCCGGGACAGGGCGGATTTTAGCACAGATACGCAGTATTTT.

The genes are TRBV11-2 and TRBJ2-7; 13 bases are a match to TRBD2. CDR3 size: 17 residues. The junction had 8 bases not matched to a gene; V was cut back by 1 base and J by 5 bases. Germline lookup yields CDR1 SGHAT and CDR2 FQNNGV. The CDR3 nucleotides read TGTGCCAGCAGCTTAGTTTCGGGACTAGCGGGAATCCACGAGCAGTACTTC. It specifies CASSLVSGLAGIHEQYF.

This clone has a single count. The rearrangement joins TRBV28 to TRBJ1-1; 7 positions agree with TRBD1. Germline values: CDR1 MDHEN, CDR2 SYDVKM. V lost 3 bases and J lost 3; bases outside the gene matches: 4. CDR3 length: 14 amino acids. The CDR3 DNA sequence: TGTGCCAGCAGTTTGAGTCAGGGGGACACTGAAGCTTTCTTT. This sequence encodes CASSLSQGDTEAFF.

The genes are TRBV4-1 and TRBJ2-7; TRBD1 aligns across 9 bases. Germline V gene data show CDR1 as MGHRA and CDR2 as YSYEKL. V dropped 6 bases and J dropped 2; count of bases not matched to a gene: 8. This CDR3 contains 15 residues. CDR3 sequence (DNA): TGCGCCAGCAGTAAACCGGGACAGGGAACCTACGAGCAGTACTTC. Protein: CASSKPGQGTYEQYF.

The sample holds one count of this clone. V is TRBV19 and J is TRBJ2-5; TRBD2 aligns across 9 bases. The CDR3 is made up of 15 amino acids. The ends lost 3 bases at V and 3 bases at J; junction bases unmatched: 5. Germline loops: CDR1 LNHDA, CDR2 SQIVND (reference sequence). Here the CDR3 DNA reads TGTGCCAGTAGTATGTTAGCGGGAGATGAAGAGACCCAGTACTTC. This translates into CASSMLAGDEETQYF.